What follows are 28 T cell receptor beta chains derived from one specimen sequenced in a study of blood T cell repertoires in COVID-19 (dated by TCRdb to 2018 to 2020). The library came from the immunoSEQ multiplex PCR assay. TCRdb stores this immuneACCESS table with in-frame sequences only. Part of the clones is absent; in the studies checked, under half of the shortfall reflects unresolved V genes, and no reason is known for the rest. For this sample the table gives roughly 250,000 clones, of which around 88% were detected only once. The ten largest clonotypes hold about 1.2% of the sample. The sequenced material came from PBMCs or T cells enriched from blood (not recorded which). The receptors shown here come from a woman aged 40 to 50 with acute COVID-19.

The V gene is TRBV7-6, the J gene TRBJ1-5, with 11 bases that match TRBD1. The CDR3 is 16 amino acids. Looked up from germline, CDR1 is SGHVS and CDR2 is FNYEAQ. J was trimmed by 6 bases and V by 5 bases; bases with no gene match: 9. CDR3 coding DNA: TGTGCCAGCAGCACCCGGACAGGGGGCGCGGTTCAGCCCCAGCATTTT. This translates into CASSTRTGGAVQPQHF.

CDR3: CASSLDFDRGAQPQHF. As DNA, the CDR3 is TGTGCCAGTAGTCTCGACTTCGACAGGGGTGCTCAGCCCCAGCATTTT. The chain links TRBV19 to TRBJ1-5; 8 bases map to TRBD1. Germline CDR1 LNHDA, CDR2 SQIVND (reference sequence). The CDR3 consists of 16 residues. Trimming took 5 bases from V and 6 from J; bases not matched to a gene: 12.

This rearrangement joins TRBV7-6 to TRBJ2-1; the D is unclear. This CDR3 comprises 16 residues. Germline V CDR1 and CDR2: SGHVS, FNYEAQ. The V end was cut by 0 bases, the J end by 1 base, with 10 bases between. CDR3 loop: CASSLAKRVSYNEQFF. In DNA form, the CDR3 reads TGTGCCAGCAGCTTAGCGAAACGGGTTTCCTACAATGAGCAGTTCTTC.

This sequence joins TRBV5-4 and TRBJ2-1; 7 bases match TRBD2. V dropped 5 bases and J dropped 0; count of bases not matched to a gene: 8. The CDR3 covers 16 residues. Germline values: CDR1 SGHNT, CDR2 YYREEE (reference sequence). The CDR3 here is CASRTGGLNSYNEQFF. In nucleotides, the CDR3 is TGTGCCAGCAGAACGGGAGGACTCAACTCCTACAATGAGCAGTTCTTC.

The CDR3 sequence: CASTGGPFDTQYF. The CDR3 DNA reads TGTGCCAGCACCGGCGGGCCGTTTGATACGCAGTATTTT. The chain uses TRBV7-3 and TRBJ2-3; possible D gene TRBD2, 5 bases. V gave up 7 bases and J gave up 6 bases, with 14 bases separating them. The CDR3 covers 13 residues. Looked up from germline, CDR1 is SGHTA and CDR2 is FQGTGA.

The chain has TRBV11-2 and TRBJ2-7; TRBD2 matches 7 bases. From germline, CDR1 is SGHAT and CDR2 FQNNGV. The length of the CDR3 is 14 residues. The ends lost 3 bases at V and 7 bases at J; junction bases unmatched: 9. CDR3 nucleotide sequence: TGTGCCAGCAGCTTGGTAGCGTGGCGGGGGGAGCAGTACGTC. Translating gives CASSLVAWRGEQYV.

The chain is built from TRBV24-1 and TRBJ2-3; D is undetermined. The CDR3 runs to 13 residues. Between the trimmed V and J ends, which lost 0 bases and 3 bases, there was a span of 3 bases. Germline V CDR1 and CDR2: KGHDR, SFDVKD. The CDR3 sequence is CATSDLETDTQYF. The CDR3 region has the DNA TGTGCCACCAGTGATTTGGAGACAGATACGCAGTATTTT.

The gene calls are TRBV7-2 and TRBJ2-2; no firm D call. V lost 1 base, J lost 6 bases, and 6 bases lay in between. The CDR3 totals 13 residues. The germline gives CDR1 SGHTA, CDR2 FQGNSA. CDR3 sequence: CASSLVPSGELFF. Here the CDR3 DNA reads TGTGCCAGCAGCTTAGTTCCGTCCGGGGAGCTGTTTTTT.

V is TRBV10-3 and J is TRBJ2-1, with 7 bases identical to TRBD1. Trimming took 6 bases from V and 8 from J; bases not matched to a gene: 10. CDR1 ENHRY and CDR2 SYGVKD come from the germline V gene. The CDR3 extends over 14 amino acids. The CDR3: CAIRDDRDTDEQFF. The CDR3 region has the DNA TGTGCCATCAGAGACGACAGGGATACGGATGAGCAGTTCTTC.

This chain joins TRBV5-1 and TRBJ2-1, with 7 positions matching TRBD1. The junction had 8 bases not matched to a gene; V was cut back by 0 bases and J by 8 bases. Germline V gives CDR1 SGHRS, CDR2 YFSETQ. CDR3 length: 15 residues. In DNA, the CDR3 is TGCGCCAGCAGCTTGGGTCGGACAGGTTTCCATGAGCAGTTCTTC. It encodes CASSLGRTGFHEQFF.

The chain is built from TRBV5-5 and TRBJ2-7; 7 bases are a match to TRBD1. V lost 0 bases, J lost 0 bases, and 3 bases stayed unmatched. Germline-derived CDR1 and CDR2 are SGHKS and YYEKEE (reference sequence). CDR3 length: 15 residues. CDR3: CASSLVTGISYEQYF. CDR3 coding DNA: TGTGCCAGCAGCTTGGTGACAGGGATCTCCTACGAGCAGTACTTC.

The chain employs TRBV10-3 and TRBJ1-2, with D unresolved. The germline V gene encodes CDR1 ENHRY and CDR2 SYGVKD. The CDR3 spans 11 residues. Deletions cut 6 bases from V and 5 bases from J, with 7 bases between. In nucleotides, the CDR3 is TGTGCCATCAGAGGAGCATATGGCTACACCTTC. Translating gives CAIRGAYGYTF.

The J gene is TRBJ2-6, the V gene TRBV25-1, with TRBD1 as a possible D gene (5 bases). Germline values: CDR1 MGHDK, CDR2 SYGVNS. The CDR3 covers 18 residues. With 1 base removed from V and 0 bases from J, the gap between germline ends came to 13 bases. CDR3: CASSEFGHESSGANVLTF. Written as DNA, the CDR3 is TGTGCCAGCAGTGAATTTGGACACGAGTCCTCTGGGGCCAACGTCCTGACTTTC.

The chain links TRBV11-3 to TRBJ1-5; D not resolved. CDR1 is SGHNT and CDR2 is YENEEA in the germline V gene. Trimming removed 5 bases at V and 0 bases at J, with 17 bases between. The CDR3 covers 17 residues. CDR3 in DNA: TGTGCCAGCAGCCTCAGTTCCGCACCACATAGCAATCAGCCCCAGCATTTT. Translation gives CASSLSSAPHSNQPQHF.

The chain combines TRBV5-5 with TRBJ2-3; TRBD1 might be the D (6 bases). The ends were cut back, 1 base at V and 6 bases at J, with 6 bases in the middle. The germline V gene has CDR1 SGHKS and CDR2 YYEKEE (reference sequence). CDR3 length: 12 residues. This chain's CDR3 is CASSLQGDTQYF. DNA of the CDR3: TGTGCCAGCAGCTTGCAGGGGGATACGCAGTATTTT.

The chain has TRBV28 and TRBJ2-1; weak D call: TRBD1 (6 bases). The CDR3 spans 19 residues. V lost 5 bases and J 3 bases, leaving 26 bases between the germline ends. Germline CDR1 and CDR2: MDHEN and SYDVKM. The CDR3 spells CASSPSLLRGPQGYNEQFF. The CDR3, as DNA: TGTGCCAGCAGTCCATCCCTTCTCAGGGGCCCCCAAGGCTACAATGAGCAGTTCTTC.

For the CDR3, the DNA is TGTGCCAGCAGCAAAGCTTGGGGGGTCTATGGCTACACCTTC. Protein: CASSKAWGVYGYTF. The chain uses TRBV21-1 and TRBJ1-2. TRBV21-1 is termed a pseudogene. CDR3 size: 14 residues.

The chain uses TRBV18 and TRBJ1-1, with TRBD1 matching 9 bases. The CDR3 spans 13 residues. Germline values: CDR1 KGHSH, CDR2 LQKENI. The V segment lost 10 bases and the J segment 2 bases; nucleotides outside the gene matches: 5. The CDR3 spells CATRTGVNTEAFF. CDR3 bases: TGTGCCACCCGGACAGGGGTAAACACTGAAGCTTTCTTT.

The chain joins TRBV10-3 to TRBJ2-1, with a weak D call TRBD2 (5 bases). Trimming left V 0 bases short and J 0 bases short, with 9 bases between. The V gene's germline CDR1 is ENHRY and CDR2 SYGVKD. This CDR3 is 16 amino acids long. As DNA, the CDR3 is TGTGCCATCAGTGAGTCCGCGGCGGGCTCCTACAATGAGCAGTTCTTC. Protein: CAISESAAGSYNEQFF.

V and J are TRBV10-3 and TRBJ2-3; TRBD2 matches at 7 bases. The V gene's germline CDR1 is ENHRY and CDR2 SYGVKD. The CDR3 has 14 amino acids. Germline trimming cut 11 bases from V and 3 bases from J; bases unmatched to any gene: 11. CDR3 loop: CALGGGSATDTQYF. CDR3 nucleotide sequence: TGTGCCCTCGGAGGCGGGAGTGCAACAGATACGCAGTATTTT.

CDR3: CASSQGPGQGDTEAFF. In DNA, the CDR3 is TGCGCCAGCAGCCAGGGACCCGGACAGGGGGACACTGAAGCTTTCTTT. This sequence joins TRBV4-1 and TRBJ1-1; 10 bases fit TRBD1. Per the germline V gene, CDR1 is MGHRA and CDR2 is YSYEKL. J lost 3 bases, V lost 3 bases, and 7 bases had no gene match. The CDR3 spans 16 residues.

The chain carries TRBV18 and TRBJ2-2, with D perhaps TRBD1 (6 bases). Trimming shortened V by 3 bases and J by 0 bases, and 8 bases separated the two germline ends. Germline assignment: CDR1 KGHSH and CDR2 LQKENI. There are 15 residues in the CDR3. CDR3 sequence: CASSPGQSNTGELFF. CDR3 coding DNA: TGTGCCAGCTCACCCGGACAGTCGAACACCGGGGAGCTGTTTTTT.

This clone has a single count. The gene calls are TRBV30 and TRBJ1-1; possibly TRBD1 for D (5 bases). Germline-derived CDR1 and CDR2 are GTSNPN and SVGIG (reference sequence). This CDR3 comprises 15 residues. The V and J ends lost 4 bases and 0 bases respectively, with 15 bases between them. CDR3 amino acids: CAWTYYDSLNTEAFF. The CDR3 DNA follows: TGTGCCTGGACTTATTACGACAGCCTGAACACTGAAGCTTTCTTT. The full variable domain, completed using reference TRBV30 and TRBJ1-1, is SQTIHQWPATLVQPVGSPLSLECTVEGTSNPNLYWYRQAAGRGLQLLFYSVGIGQISSEVPQNLSASRPQDRQFILSSKKLLLSDSGFYLCAWTYYDSLNTEAFFGQGTRLTVV.

The CDR3 DNA reads as TGTGCCAGCTCGGGACTAGCGGGAGTGTATGAGCAGTTCTTC. It codes for CASSGLAGVYEQFF. This chain connects TRBV18 to TRBJ2-1, with 14 bases matching TRBD2. There are 14 residues in the CDR3. The trim removed 6 bases at V and 8 bases at J, leaving 3 bases unmatched. Germline V CDR1 and CDR2: KGHSH, LQKENI.

This chain links TRBV29-1 with TRBJ1-2; the match to TRBD1 covers 9 bases. The V gene's germline CDR1 is SQVTM and CDR2 ANQGSEA. CDR3 length: 13 residues. The junction had 8 bases not matched to a gene; V was cut back by 4 bases and J by 8 bases. This CDR3 is CSVATGTGYGYTF. In DNA, the CDR3 is TGCAGCGTTGCGACCGGGACAGGGTACGGCTACACCTTC.

Comments on this clone: Germline is not matched at one junction end, which may reflect a read error. The V gene is TRBV9, the J gene TRBJ2-3; D remains ambiguous. This CDR3 has 9 amino acids. The germline V gene encodes CDR1 SGDLS and CDR2 YYNGEE. The CDR3 spells CASSNPPNF. The CDR3 DNA sequence: TGTGCCAGCAGCAATCCCCCAAATTTT.

This clone came up a few times. The rearrangement links TRBV10-1 to TRBJ1-4; 8 positions agree with TRBD1. V dropped 6 bases and J dropped 4; count of bases not matched to a gene: 10. Germline V gives CDR1 WNHNN, CDR2 SYGVQD (reference sequence). The CDR3 extends over 16 amino acids. The CDR3 coding sequence is TGCGCCAGCAGCAGCTCTACAGGGGGGAATAATGAAAAACTGTTTTTT. It is translated as CASSSSTGGNNEKLFF.

The chain carries TRBV27 and TRBJ1-1; D is unclear. This CDR3 has 16 amino acids. The germline V gene encodes CDR1 MNHEY and CDR2 SMNVEV (reference sequence). Trimming shortened V by 2 bases and J by 10 bases, and 23 bases separated the two germline ends. CDR3 sequence: CASSLAPRGSPHTAFF. In DNA form, the CDR3 reads TGTGCCAGCAGTTTAGCCCCCCGAGGCAGCCCCCACACAGCTTTCTTT.